The entry that follows covers one T cell receptor (beta chain) sequence. Molecular barcoding with unique molecular identifiers was used for the TCRbeta library. TCRdb recomputed calls from the PCR reads with MiXCR, one row per CDR3 protein. The sample consists of approximately 100,000 distinct CDR3 sequences, roughly an eighth of them appearing once. This entry belongs to a study of T-cell reconstitution after alpha-beta-depleted transplantation in children. The germline V gene encodes CDR1 LNHDA and CDR2 SQIVND (reference sequence). Trimming shortened V by 4 bases and J by 2 bases, and 19 bases separated the two germline ends. The CDR3 spans 17 residues.

This clonotype originated in a human donor who donated a stem cell graft to a child with inherited bone marrow failure. This chain connects TRBV19 to TRBJ2-3, with TRBD2 as a possible D gene (6 bases). The material sequenced was PBMCs from the stem cell graft donor, taken from the stem cell graft. CDR3 amino acids: CASSTQNLASPTDTQYF. The CDR3 nucleotides are TGTGCCAGTAGTACCCAGAACCTAGCGTCGCCCACAGATACGCAGTATTTT.